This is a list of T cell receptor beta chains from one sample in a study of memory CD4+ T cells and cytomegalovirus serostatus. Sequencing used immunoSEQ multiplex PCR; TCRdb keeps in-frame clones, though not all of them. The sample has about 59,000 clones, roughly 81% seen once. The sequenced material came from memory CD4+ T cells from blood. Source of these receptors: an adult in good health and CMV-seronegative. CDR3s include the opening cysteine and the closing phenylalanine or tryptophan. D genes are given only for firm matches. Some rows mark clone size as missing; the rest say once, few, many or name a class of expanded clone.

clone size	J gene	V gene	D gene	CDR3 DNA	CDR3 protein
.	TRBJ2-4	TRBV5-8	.	TGTGCCAGCAGGGCGATTAGCGGTCTAGCCAAAAACATTCAGTACTTC	CASRAISGLAKNIQYF
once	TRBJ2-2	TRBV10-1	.	TGCGCCAGCAGGGAAGACAGGTACACCGGGGAGCTGTTTTTT	CASREDRYTGELFF
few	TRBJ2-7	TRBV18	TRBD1	TGTGCCAGCTCACCGAGGACAGGGGGCGAACACGAGCAGTACTTC	CASSPRTGGEHEQYF
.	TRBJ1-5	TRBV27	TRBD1	TGTGCCAGCAGTAAGAACCCGACAGGGGGCAATCAGCCCCAGCATTTT	CASSKNPTGGNQPQHF
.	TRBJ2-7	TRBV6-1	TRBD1	TGTGCCAGCAGGGACAGGGCCGACGACGAGCAGTACTTC	CASRDRADDEQYF
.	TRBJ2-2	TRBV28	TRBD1	TGTGCGGGACAGACGAACACCGGGGAGCTGTTTTTT	CAGQTNTGELFF
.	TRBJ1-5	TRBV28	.	TGTGCCAGCAGTTTTACAGGGATAGAAAGCAATCAGCCCCAGCATTTT	CASSFTGIESNQPQHF
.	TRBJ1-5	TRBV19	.	TGTGCCAGTAGTATAGAAGAAAAGCCCCAGCATTTT	CASSIEEKPQHF
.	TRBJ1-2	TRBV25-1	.	TGTGCCAGCAGTGAAGGAGCAAACAGGGTCGGGGGCTACACCTTC	CASSEGANRVGGYTF
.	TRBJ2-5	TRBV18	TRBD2	TGTGCCAGCTCAACGGGACTAGTCGAGACCCAGTACTTC	CASSTGLVETQYF
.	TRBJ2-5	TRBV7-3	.	TGTGCCAGCAGCCCAAGTAGCGTAGAGACCCAGTACTTC	CASSPSSVETQYF
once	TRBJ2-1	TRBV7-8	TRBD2	TGTGCCAGCAGCTTTATCTCTAGCGGGGGCTACAATGAGCAGTTCTTC	CASSFISSGGYNEQFF
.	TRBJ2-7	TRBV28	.	TGTGCCACTTCATGGACATCTCTGGGAGAGCAGTACTTC	CATSWTSLGEQYF
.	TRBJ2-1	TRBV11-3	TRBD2	TGTGCCAGCAGCCTTATGGGACTAGCGTCTTACAATGAGCAGTTCTTC	CASSLMGLASYNEQFF
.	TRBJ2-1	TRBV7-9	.	TGTGCCAGCAGCTTAGAGGTTGAGCAGTTCTTC	CASSLEVEQFF
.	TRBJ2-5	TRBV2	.	TGTGCCAGCAGTGAAACGGGGGGCGCGGAGACCCAGTACTTC	CASSETGGAETQYF
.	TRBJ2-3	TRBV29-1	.	TGCAGCGTTGATCCAGGCACAGATACGCAGTATTTT	CSVDPGTDTQYF
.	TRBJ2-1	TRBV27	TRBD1	TGTGCCAGCAGTTATGACAGGGGGCGCAGCAGCTCCTACAATGAGCAGTTCTTC	CASSYDRGRSSSYNEQFF
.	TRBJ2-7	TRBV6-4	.	TGTGCCAGCAGTTACTCGAGAGGGTACGAGCAGTACTTC	CASSYSRGYEQYF
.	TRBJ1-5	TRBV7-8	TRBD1	TGTGCCAGCACAGGACAGGGGGGTAACAATCAGCCCCAGCATTTT	CASTGQGGNNQPQHF
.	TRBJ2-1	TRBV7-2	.	TGTGCCAGCAGCTTAGCGCGGAGCAGCCTCAGCTACAATGAGCAGTTCTTC	CASSLARSSLSYNEQFF
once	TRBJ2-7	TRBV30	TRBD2	TGTGCCTGGATTCCAGCGGGAGGTGCCTACGAGCAGTACTTC	CAWIPAGGAYEQYF
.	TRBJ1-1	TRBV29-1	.	TGCAGCGTTGCTTTGTGGCAAGTCGACACTGAAGCTTTCTTT	CSVALWQVDTEAFF
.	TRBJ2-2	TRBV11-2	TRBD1	TGTGCCAGCAGCCCATTGGACAGGGCAAAAGCCGGGGAGCTGTTTTTT	CASSPLDRAKAGELFF
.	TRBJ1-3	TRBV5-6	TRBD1	TGTGCCAGCAGCTTGAGGGGACAGCTTAACTCTGGAAACACCATATATTTT	CASSLRGQLNSGNTIYF
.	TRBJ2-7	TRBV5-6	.	TGTGCCAGCAGCTTGGGACTCGGCGAGCAGTACTTC	CASSLGLGEQYF
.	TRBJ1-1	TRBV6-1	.	TGTGCCAGCAGTGTGAAGGCGAACACTGAAGCTTTCTTT	CASSVKANTEAFF
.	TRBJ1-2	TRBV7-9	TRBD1	TGTGCCAGCAGCCAACAGGGGGGCTATGGCTACACCTTC	CASSQQGGYGYTF
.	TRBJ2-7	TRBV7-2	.	TGTGCCAGCAGCAGGCAGGGAGGCTACGAGCAGTACTTC	CASSRQGGYEQYF
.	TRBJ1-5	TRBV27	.	TGTGCCAGCAGTTCGGAACCATCCAATCAGCCCCAGCATTTT	CASSSEPSNQPQHF
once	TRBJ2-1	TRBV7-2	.	TGTGCCAGCAGCCTTGGACAGGCGGGGACCTACAATGAGCAGTTCTTC	CASSLGQAGTYNEQFF
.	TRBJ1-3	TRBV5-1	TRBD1	TGCGCCAGCAGCTTCCCGACAGGGGAGGCTGGAAACACCATATATTTT	CASSFPTGEAGNTIYF
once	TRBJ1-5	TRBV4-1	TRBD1	TGCGCCAGCAGCCAACTGGGGACAGGGGGCAATCAGCCCCAGCATTTT	CASSQLGTGGNQPQHF
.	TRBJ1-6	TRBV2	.	TGTGCCGGCCACCGAAATCGGGGGGATAATTCACCCCTCCACTTT	CAGHRNRGDNSPLHF
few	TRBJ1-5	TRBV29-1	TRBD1	TGCAGCGTCCGAGGGACAGGGCAAGACAATCAGCCCCAGCATTTT	CSVRGTGQDNQPQHF
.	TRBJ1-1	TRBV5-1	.	TGCGCCAGCAGCTTGGTTAAACGGACGGGTAAGAACACTGAAGCTTTCTTT	CASSLVKRTGKNTEAFF
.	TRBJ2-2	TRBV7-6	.	TGTGCCAGCAGCCCGAGTTCCCAGGGGAGGGCCGGGGAGCTGTTTTTT	CASSPSSQGRAGELFF
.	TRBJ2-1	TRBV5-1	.	TGCGCCAGCAGCCCGACCTCCAGCAGGGAGCAGTTCTTC	CASSPTSSREQFF
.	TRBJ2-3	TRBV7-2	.	TGTGCCAGCAGCCTAAGCACCAGCACAGATACGCAGTATTTT	CASSLSTSTDTQYF
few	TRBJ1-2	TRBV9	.	TGTGCCAGCAGCGTAATGGGTGCGGACTATGGCTACACCTTC	CASSVMGADYGYTF
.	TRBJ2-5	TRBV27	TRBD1	TGTGCCAGCAGTTTAGGACAGGGCGGAGAGACCCAGTACTTC	CASSLGQGGETQYF
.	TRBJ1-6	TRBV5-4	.	TGTGCCAGCAGCTTGGTAGTAGGCTCACCCCTCCACTTT	CASSLVVGSPLHF
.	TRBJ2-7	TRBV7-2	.	TGTGCCAGCAGCCTCCAGGGGACTTCGGGCGCCAACGAGCAGTACTTC	CASSLQGTSGANEQYF
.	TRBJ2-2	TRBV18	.	TGTGCCAGCTCACCCCGGGGGAGCACCGGGGAGCTGTTTTTT	CASSPRGSTGELFF
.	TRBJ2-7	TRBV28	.	TGTGCCGCGTGGACAGAGCCCTACGAGCAGTACTTC	CAAWTEPYEQYF
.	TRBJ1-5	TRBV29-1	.	TGCAGCGCTACATGGGGGAGCAATCAGCCCCAGCATTTT	CSATWGSNQPQHF
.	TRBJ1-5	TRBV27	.	TGTGCCAGCAGAGGGGGGCCAGCCAATGGGCCCCAGCATTTT	CASRGGPANGPQHF